Below, 24 T cell receptor beta chains from the same sample are listed, as sequenced in a study of cytomegalovirus exposure and HLA in healthy donors. PCR employed 60 Vbeta and 13 Jbeta primers. TCRdb's copy holds only in-frame clones and misses some; the assay was immunoSEQ multiplex PCR. The sample consists of a few hundred thousand clones, around nine tenths of them appearing once. Sequenced: PBMCs. These receptors were taken from a girl aged 2 to 10 in good health and CMV-seronegative.

The chain employs TRBV10-2 and TRBJ2-3; D uncertain. Germline V gives CDR1 WSHSY, CDR2 SAAADI. This CDR3 comprises 12 residues. The V end lost 8 bases, the J end lost 3 bases, and 9 bases lay between the germline ends. Here the CDR3 reads CASRAMTDTQYF. The DNA for the CDR3 is TGCGCCAGCCGCGCCATGACAGATACGCAGTATTTT.

This clone came up a few times. V gene TRBV19 combines with J gene TRBJ1-1; 7 nucleotides agree with TRBD1. This CDR3 has 14 amino acids. In germline, CDR1 is LNHDA, CDR2 SQIVND (reference sequence). With V trimmed by 7 bases and J by 1 base, 6 bases remained unmatched. CDR3 DNA: TGTGCCAGTATTCCGACAGGGACGAACACTGAAGCTTTCTTT. It encodes CASIPTGTNTEAFF.

This clone was detected once. The chain has TRBV5-5 and TRBJ1-1; D may be TRBD1 (5 bases). Per the germline V gene, CDR1 is SGHKS and CDR2 is YYEKEE (reference sequence). Between the trimmed V and J ends, which lost 4 bases and 0 bases, there was a span of 16 bases. CDR3 size: 16 residues. The CDR3 nucleotides read TGTGCCAGCAGCCCCCCTCCCGGGGGGATGAACACTGAAGCTTTCTTT. It encodes CASSPPPGGMNTEAFF.

The chain carries TRBV5-1 and TRBJ2-7; D is undetermined. The CDR3 contains 13 residues. Per the germline V gene, CDR1 is SGHRS and CDR2 is YFSETQ. Trimming took 3 bases from V and 0 from J, leaving 7 bases between them. The CDR3 here is CASSSQSSYEQYF. In nucleotides, the CDR3 is TGCGCCAGCAGCTCACAGAGCTCCTACGAGCAGTACTTC.

The rearrangement links TRBV5-1 to TRBJ2-1, with TRBD2 identical over 7 bases. CDR3 length: 14 amino acids. Germline V gives CDR1 SGHRS, CDR2 YFSETQ. V shed 5 bases, J shed 9 bases, and the junction held 11 bases outside the gene matches. CDR3 sequence: CASRRSGVGGEQFF. The DNA of the CDR3 is TGCGCCAGCAGGAGAAGCGGGGTTGGGGGTGAGCAGTTCTTC.

This chain connects TRBV19 to TRBJ1-6; no reliable D call. The germline V and J ends were trimmed by 7 bases and 5 bases, with 12 bases remaining between them. CDR3 length: 14 amino acids. CDR1 and CDR2 from the germline V gene are LNHDA and SQIVND (reference sequence). In nucleotides, the CDR3 is TGTGCCAGTAACCCAGGAGGAGATAATTCACCCCTCCACTTT. Translation gives CASNPGGDNSPLHF.

The chain combines TRBV6-1 with TRBJ2-1; 10 bases match TRBD2. This CDR3 spans 11 amino acids. CDR1 is MNHNS and CDR2 is SASEGT in the germline V gene. The J segment lost 6 bases and the V segment lost 10 bases, leaving 0 bases of the junction unmatched. The CDR3 sequence: CATSGSNEQFF. CDR3 DNA sequence: TGTGCCACTAGCGGGAGCAATGAGCAGTTCTTC.

The chain combines TRBV7-2 with TRBJ2-1; 8 bases line up with TRBD1. Losses at the gene ends were 0 bases for V and 7 bases for J; bases not matched to a gene: 5. The germline V gene has CDR1 SGHTA and CDR2 FQGNSA. The CDR3 covers 15 residues. The chain's CDR3 is CASSLALRGRNEQFF. Here the CDR3 DNA reads TGTGCCAGCAGCTTAGCGCTCAGGGGGCGAAATGAGCAGTTCTTC.

V is TRBV5-1 and J is TRBJ2-5, with D hard to call. The CDR3 spans 12 residues. Germline V gives CDR1 SGHRS, CDR2 YFSETQ. Trimming shortened V by 4 bases and J by 5 bases, and 9 bases separated the two germline ends. For the CDR3, the DNA is TGCGCCAGCAGCCCGAGCCGGGAGACCCAGTACTTC. It codes for CASSPSRETQYF.

V usage is TRBV4-2 and J usage is TRBJ1-3; D is unclear. V lost 3 bases and J lost 0, with 9 bases in between. Germline values: CDR1 LGHNA, CDR2 YNFKEQ. The CDR3 has 15 residues. The chain's CDR3 is CASSQAGLSGNTIYF. The CDR3 DNA reads TGTGCCAGCAGCCAGGCGGGTCTCTCTGGAAACACCATATATTTT.

The rearrangement links TRBV2 to TRBJ2-3; 9 nucleotides align to TRBD2. Germline CDR1 and CDR2: SNHLY and FYNNEI. This CDR3 spans 15 amino acids. The V segment lost 5 bases and the J segment 6 bases; nucleotides outside the gene matches: 9. Written as DNA, the CDR3 is TGTGCCAGCAGTCGCGGGGGGGCCATAAGGGATACGCAGTATTTT. Translated, it gives CASSRGGAIRDTQYF. The variable domain in full, with the rest retrieved from reference TRBV2 and TRBJ2-3, is EPEVTQTPSHQVTQMGQEVILRCVPISNHLYFYWYRQILGQKVEFLVSFYNNEISEKSEIFDDQFSVERPDGSNFTLKIRSTKLEDSAMYFCASSRGGAIRDTQYFGPGTRLTVL.

This sequence joins TRBV4-2 and TRBJ2-3; 10 positions match TRBD2. Germline V gene lookup returns CDR1 LGHNA and CDR2 YNFKEQ. The V segment lost 5 bases and the J segment 0 bases; nucleotides outside the gene matches: 11. This CDR3 spans 18 amino acids. For the CDR3, the DNA is TGTGCCAGCAGCGTAAGAGTACTAGCGGGGTCTAGCACAGATACGCAGTATTTT. It specifies CASSVRVLAGSSTDTQYF.

This sequence joins TRBV29-1 and TRBJ1-1; a possible D gene is TRBD1 (6 bases). This CDR3 contains 14 residues. V lost 3 bases to trimming and J lost 4 bases, with 15 bases between them. CDR1 is SQVTM, CDR2 ANQGSEA, per germline. The CDR3 reads CSVEDKGVSTEAFF. As DNA, the CDR3 is TGCAGCGTTGAGGACAAGGGGGTCAGCACTGAAGCTTTCTTT.

The rearrangement uses TRBV25-1 and TRBJ2-7; 7 positions agree with TRBD1. This CDR3 is built from 12 residues. The V gene end was trimmed by 10 bases and the J gene end by 3 bases; junction bases not matched to a gene: 6. Germline CDR1 is MGHDK and CDR2 is SYGVNS. CDR3 residues: CATRQGIYEQYF. For the CDR3, the DNA is TGTGCCACCAGACAGGGTATCTACGAGCAGTACTTC.

J is TRBJ1-6 and V is TRBV27, with a tentative D call TRBD1 (5 bases). The CDR3 length is 16 residues. Germline V gene data show CDR1 as MNHEY and CDR2 as SMNVEV (reference sequence). V was cut by 4 bases and J by 2 bases, with 12 bases left in between. This chain's CDR3 is CASSSTVPPYNSPLHF. The CDR3 region has the DNA TGTGCCAGCAGTTCGACAGTCCCACCCTATAATTCACCCCTCCACTTT.

The chain couples TRBV10-2 to TRBJ2-7; the match to TRBD1 covers 9 bases. Losses at the gene ends were 8 bases for V and 5 bases for J; bases not matched to a gene: 7. The CDR3 contains 13 residues. Germline V CDR1 and CDR2: WSHSY, SAAADI. CDR3 loop: CASGGQGSNEQYF. As DNA, the CDR3 is TGCGCCAGCGGGGGACAGGGTAGCAACGAGCAGTACTTC.

This clone was counted a single time. This chain connects TRBV5-1 to TRBJ2-6; TRBD2 aligns across 7 bases. Germline V lookup: CDR1 SGHRS, CDR2 YFSETQ. Trimming removed 6 bases from V and 1 base from J; junction bases left unmatched: 7. The CDR3 runs to 16 residues. This CDR3 reads CASTGGGRSGANVLTF. CDR3 DNA sequence: TGCGCCAGCACGGGCGGCGGGAGATCTGGGGCCAACGTCCTGACTTTC.

CDR3 amino acids: CASSPRQGRVNTQYF. CDR3 coding DNA: TGCGCCAGCAGCCCTAGACAGGGTAGAGTAAATACGCAGTATTTT. The chain uses TRBV5-1 and TRBJ2-3, with 7 bases lining up with TRBD1. The CDR3 totals 15 residues. Germline loops: CDR1 SGHRS, CDR2 YFSETQ. V lost 4 bases and J lost 7; bases outside the gene matches: 12. The full variable domain, in which reference TRBV5-1 and TRBJ2-3 provide the parts outside the CDR3, is KAGVTQTPRYLIKTRGQQVTLSCSPISGHRSVSWYQQTPGQGLQFLFEYFSETQRNKGNFPGRFSGRQFSNSRSEMNVSTLELGDSALYLCASSPRQGRVNTQYFGPGTRLTVL.

V usage is TRBV11-2 and J usage is TRBJ2-5, with D perhaps matching TRBD2 (5 bases). Germline CDR1 and CDR2: SGHAT and FQNNGV. V gave up 2 bases and J gave up 5 bases, with 12 bases separating them. The length of the CDR3 is 14 residues. CDR3 bases: TGTGCCAGCAGCTTAATTCTAGCTGTGGAGACCCAGTACTTC. Translation: CASSLILAVETQYF.

The V call is TRBV9, the J call TRBJ2-7, with 9 bases aligning to TRBD2. CDR1 and CDR2 from the germline V gene are SGDLS and YYNGEE. The CDR3 sequence is 14 residues long. Trimming took 4 bases from V and 4 from J; bases not matched to a gene: 6. The CDR3, as DNA: TGTGCCAGCAGCCTGCGGGGGGGTTATTACGAGCAGTACTTC. This encodes CASSLRGGYYEQYF.

The chain links TRBV18 to TRBJ2-7; D is undetermined. Between the trimmed V and J ends, which lost 0 bases and 4 bases, there was a span of 10 bases. The CDR3 runs to 14 residues. CDR1 and CDR2 (germline): KGHSH, LQKENI. For the CDR3, the DNA is TGTGCCAGCTCACCACCTTCCAGGATATACGAGCAGTACTTC. This translates into CASSPPSRIYEQYF.

The CDR3 coding sequence is TGCGCCAGCAGCTTGGCGGGCGGGGGGACCTACAATGAGCAGTTCTTC. As protein: CASSLAGGGTYNEQFF. V gene TRBV5-1 combines with J gene TRBJ2-1, with TRBD2 matching over 8 bases. The CDR3 has 16 amino acids. Germline assignment: CDR1 SGHRS and CDR2 YFSETQ. The V segment lost 0 bases and the J segment 2 bases; nucleotides outside the gene matches: 4. The variable domain in full, with the rest retrieved from reference TRBV5-1 and TRBJ2-1, is KAGVTQTPRYLIKTRGQQVTLSCSPISGHRSVSWYQQTPGQGLQFLFEYFSETQRNKGNFPGRFSGRQFSNSRSEMNVSTLELGDSALYLCASSLAGGGTYNEQFFGPGTRLTVL.

The chain carries TRBV5-1 and TRBJ2-7; 8 bases align to TRBD1. The CDR3 contains 14 residues. Germline assignment: CDR1 SGHRS and CDR2 YFSETQ. V trimming: 0 bases; J trimming: 4 bases; junction bases outside the gene matches: 3. This chain's CDR3 is CASSLAGGMYEQYF. Written as DNA, the CDR3 is TGCGCCAGCAGCTTGGCAGGGGGCATGTACGAGCAGTACTTC.

The chain has TRBV6-5 and TRBJ1-1; a weak D match, TRBD1 (6 bases). V was cut by 6 bases and J by 6 bases, with 17 bases left in between. This CDR3 region has 14 residues. CDR1 MNHEY and CDR2 SVGAGI come from the germline V gene. For the CDR3, the DNA is TGTGCCAGCAGCCGCGACATCACAGGGTCTGAAGCTTTCTTT. Protein: CASSRDITGSEAFF.